This TCR beta chain was captured in a study of blood T cell repertoires in COVID-19. Study at large: In each case, the material was cDNA or gDNA derived from T cells, B-cell-depleted T cells, or PBMCs.

Profiling relied on immunoSEQ multiplex PCR, and the TCRdb table lists in-frame clones only, not all of them. Of hundreds of thousands of clones in the sample, roughly nine tenths were seen once. Recovered participants had two consecutive negative NP/OP PCR tests, healthcare professional clearance, or symptom resolution. There are 14 residues in the CDR3. V was shortened by 2 bases and J by 0 bases, with 8 bases between the two germline ends. Germline V gene lookup returns CDR1 GTSNPN and CDR2 SVGIG (reference sequence). Sequenced material: PBMCs or T cells enriched from blood (not recorded which). The TCR was taken from a man aged 30 to 45 who had recovered from COVID-19. V gene TRBV30 combines with J gene TRBJ1-3, with D uncertain. Here the CDR3 reads CAWSPTRSGNTIYF. The CDR3 DNA reads as TGTGCCTGGAGTCCCACGCGCTCTGGAAACACCATATATTTT.